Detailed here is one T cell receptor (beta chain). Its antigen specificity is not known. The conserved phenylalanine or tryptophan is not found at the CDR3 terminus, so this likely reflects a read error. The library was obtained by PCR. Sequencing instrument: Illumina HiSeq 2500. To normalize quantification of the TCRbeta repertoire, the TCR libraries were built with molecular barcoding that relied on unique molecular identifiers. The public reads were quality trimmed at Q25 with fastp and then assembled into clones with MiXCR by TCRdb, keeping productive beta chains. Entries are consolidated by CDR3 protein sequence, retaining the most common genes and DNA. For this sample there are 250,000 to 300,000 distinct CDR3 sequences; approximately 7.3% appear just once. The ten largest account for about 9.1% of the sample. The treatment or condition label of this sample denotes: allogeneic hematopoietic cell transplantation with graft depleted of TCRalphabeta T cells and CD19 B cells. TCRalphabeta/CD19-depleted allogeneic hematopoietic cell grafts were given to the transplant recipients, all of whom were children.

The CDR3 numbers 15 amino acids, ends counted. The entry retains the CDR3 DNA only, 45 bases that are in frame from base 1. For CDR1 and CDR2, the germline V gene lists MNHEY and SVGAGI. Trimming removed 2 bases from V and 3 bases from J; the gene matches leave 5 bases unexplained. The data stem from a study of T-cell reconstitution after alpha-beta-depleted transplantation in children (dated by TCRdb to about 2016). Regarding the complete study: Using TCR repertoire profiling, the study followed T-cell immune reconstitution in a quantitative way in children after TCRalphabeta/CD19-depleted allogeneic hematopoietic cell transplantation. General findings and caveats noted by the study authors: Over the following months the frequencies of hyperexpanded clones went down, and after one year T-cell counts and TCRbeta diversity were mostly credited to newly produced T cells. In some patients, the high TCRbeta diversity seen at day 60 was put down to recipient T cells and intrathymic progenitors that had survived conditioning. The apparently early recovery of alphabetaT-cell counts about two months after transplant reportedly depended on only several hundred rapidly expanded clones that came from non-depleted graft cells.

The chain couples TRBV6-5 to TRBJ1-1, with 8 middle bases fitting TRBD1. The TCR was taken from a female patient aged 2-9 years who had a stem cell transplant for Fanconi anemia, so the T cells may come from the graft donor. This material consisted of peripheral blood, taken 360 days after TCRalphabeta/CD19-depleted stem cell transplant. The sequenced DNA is TGTGCCAGCAGTTACAGTCCGGACAGGGACACTGAAGCTTTCATT. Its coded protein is CASSYSPDRDTEAFI.